The source of this TCR beta chain is a study of a mutant IDH1 vaccine in newly diagnosed glioma. The overall study: All eight of the vaccinations patients received fell in weeks 1, 3, 5, 7, 11, 15, 19 and 23. Vaccine administration was initiated 4-6 weeks following radiotherapy alone, or with temozolomide cycles. Radiotherapy, temozolomide, or both had been given previously, and both were given to most.

Described time point: week 11, during vaccination. Topical imiquimod accompanied each vaccine dose, which consisted of 300 ug of mutant IDH1 20-mer peptide. Here immunoSEQ multiplex PCR was the method, and the copy in TCRdb shows in-frame clones only, minus some. The sample holds around 31,000 clones, 90% seen once. V was pared by 7 bases and J by 2 bases, with 16 bases between. This CDR3 has 15 residues. Per the germline V gene, CDR1 is SNHLY and CDR2 is FYNNEI. Concerning this clone itself: The antigen is undetermined.

This specimen was PBMCs, taken from a glioma patient whose treatment included an IDH1 peptide vaccine. This TCR came from a man between 18 and 35 years old with glioma. This chain joins TRBV2 and TRBJ2-3; the D gene could be TRBD1 or TRBD2 (5 bases each). In DNA form, the CDR3 reads TGTGCCAGCAATTTTGGATCCGGGACCACAGATACGCAGTATTTT. Translating gives CASNFGSGTTDTQYF.